One sample yielded the 5 T cell receptor beta chains listed below, sequenced in a study of blood T cell repertoires in COVID-19 (TCRdb year 2020). The protocol used for the library was the immunoSEQ multiplex PCR assay. This immuneACCESS table, as held by TCRdb, lists in-frame sequences with V and J called but not all clones. Of the missing ones, under half trace to an unresolved V gene in checked studies; the others have no known cause. The sample includes some 400,000 clones, with 80% to 90% observed a single time. In total, the top ten clones hold approximately 2.5% of the sample. The sequenced sample consisted of peripheral blood. All receptors come from a woman aged 60-70 years with COVID-19, enrolled during active disease.

J is TRBJ2-5 and V is TRBV9; D is perhaps TRBD1 (5 bases). The CDR3 sequence is 13 residues long. Germline loops: CDR1 SGDLS, CDR2 YYNGEE. Between the trimmed V and J ends, which lost 0 bases and 2 bases, there was a span of 5 bases. In nucleotides, the CDR3 is TGTGCCAGCAGCGTAGAGGGGCAAGAGACCCAGTACTTC. It translates to CASSVEGQETQYF. Complete variable domain (other parts from reference TRBV9 and TRBJ2-5): DSGVTQTPKHLITATGQRVTLRCSPRSGDLSVYWYQQSLDQGLQFLIQYYNGEERAKGNILERFSAQQFPDLHSELNLSSLELGDSALYFCASSVEGQETQYFGPGTRLLVL.

The rearrangement uses TRBV7-9 and TRBJ1-2; TRBD1 matches 9 bases. V lost 3 bases and J lost 5; bases outside the gene matches: 4. This CDR3 region has 14 residues. CDR1 and CDR2 from the germline V gene are SEHNR and FQNEAQ (reference sequence). CDR3: CASSFQDRGYGYTF. The CDR3, as DNA: TGTGCCAGCAGCTTCCAGGACAGGGGTTATGGCTACACCTTC.

This clone was picked up one time. The genes are TRBV6-5 and TRBJ2-7, with 9 bases matching TRBD2. V was clipped by 4 bases and J by 1 base; unmatched bases: 2. Germline V gives CDR1 MNHEY, CDR2 SVGAGI. The CDR3 runs to 14 residues. CDR3 sequence: CASSLAGGSYEQYF. The CDR3 DNA sequence: TGTGCCAGCAGTTTGGCGGGGGGGTCCTACGAGCAGTACTTC.

For this clone: Other nucleotide sequences from this sample produce the same CDR3. The chain uses TRBV9 and TRBJ2-1, with D unclear. CDR1 and CDR2 from the germline V gene are SGDLS and YYNGEE. The CDR3 contains 14 residues. V lost 0 bases and J 3 bases, leaving 7 bases between the germline ends. CDR3 sequence reads: CASSVAGDYNEQFF. The CDR3 DNA follows: TGTGCCAGCAGCGTAGCTGGAGACTACAATGAGCAGTTCTTC.

The V gene is TRBV10-2, the J gene TRBJ2-5; D is unresolved. V lost 8 bases, J lost 3 bases, and 7 bases lay in between. The germline CDR1 and CDR2 sequences are WSHSY and SAAADI. The CDR3 has 11 amino acids. The CDR3 DNA sequence: TGCGCCAGCTTCGTAAAAGAGACCCAGTACTTC. Translated: CASFVKETQYF.